The source of this T cell receptor beta chain is a study of CD8+ T cells in alopecia areata. Once RNA had been extracted, it was reverse transcribed into cDNA to act as the sequencing template. The data were produced by immunoSEQ multiplex PCR, yet TCRdb's version contains in-frame clones alone and is incomplete. Of approximately 210,000 clones listed, roughly 44% are singletons. There are a few counts of this clone. Its antigen is not known. Other DNA sequences within the sample encode an identical CDR3. General study points: Higher clonality than in normal scalp was seen in lesional scalp, especially alopecia totalis/universalis. Sequences from scalp samples also cover resident alphabeta T cells of normal skin.

Regarding treatment: oral pan-JAK inhibitor, 5-10 mg twice daily. Cell sorting on a FACSAria was used to separate CD4+ and CD8+ T cells from the PBMCs. The receptor's source is a human donor with alopecia areata. Sequencing used CD4+ T cells sorted from blood, obtained around week 37, from a patient treated with tofacitinib.

CDR3 sequence: CASSVADTQYF. The CDR3 DNA is TGTGCCAGCAGCGTAGCAGATACGCAGTATTTT. This chain joins TRBV9 and TRBJ2-3; D gene uncertain. This CDR3 is built from 11 residues. The germline gives CDR1 SGDLS, CDR2 YYNGEE. The ends were cut back, 0 bases at V and 4 bases at J, with 0 bases in the middle.